The 13 T cell receptor beta chains in this list originate from one sample, sequenced in a study of Graves' ophthalmopathy and Graves' hyperthyroidism. The sequenced template was RNA, covering the TCR beta CDR3 region. Amplification began with first-round RT-PCR using HTBI primers, then second-round multiplex PCR was performed. TCRdb reprocessed the multiplex PCR reads via MiXCR and lists one record per CDR3 protein. Seen here are approximately 17,000 distinct CDR3 sequences, about 43% observed once, and the top ten hold over 25%. The sample taken for sequencing was peripheral blood. All receptors come from a middle-aged woman with stable Graves' hyperthyroidism.

In DNA, the CDR3 is TGTGCCATCAGTGAGTCGAGGCTAGCGGGAGTAGGTGAGCAGTTCTTC. It encodes CAISESRLAGVGEQFF. The genes are TRBV10-3 and TRBJ2-1; 10 bases map to TRBD2. Trimming cost V 0 bases and J 9 bases; bases outside gene matches: 8. The CDR3 consists of 16 residues. Germline V gene data show CDR1 as ENHRY and CDR2 as SYGVKD.

The chain joins TRBV2 to TRBJ1-2; TRBD1 matches 9 bases. V shed 7 bases, J shed 8 bases, and the junction held 5 bases outside the gene matches. The CDR3 totals 12 residues. Germline loops: CDR1 SNHLY, CDR2 FYNNEI. The CDR3 sequence: CASNRQGEGYTF. CDR3 nucleotides: TGTGCCAGCAATCGACAGGGGGAAGGCTACACCTTC.

This clonotype is medium-sized. V is TRBV7-8 and J is TRBJ2-5; D possibly matches TRBD1 or TRBD2 (5 bases each). Trimming shortened V by 5 bases and J by 2 bases, and 12 bases separated the two germline ends. CDR3 length: 14 amino acids. Germline V gene lookup returns CDR1 SGHVS and CDR2 FQNEAQ. The CDR3 protein is CASSRGRMQETQYF. The DNA of the CDR3 is TGTGCCAGCAGCCGGGGACGCATGCAAGAGACCCAGTACTTC.

In the case of this clonotype: Its ends do not fully match the called genes, so a read error is possible. This sequence joins TRBV12-5 and TRBJ2-5, with D unclear. The CDR3 sequence is 13 residues long. Germline V gives CDR1 LGHNT, CDR2 FRNRAP. CDR3 amino acids: CASGGPTGATQDF. The CDR3 DNA is TGTGCTAGTGGTGGCCCGACGGGCGCGACCCAGGACTTC. Looking up the rest from reference TRBV12-5 and TRBJ2-5 gives the full variable domain: DARVTQTPRHKVTEMGQEVTMRCQPILGHNTVFWYRQTMMQGLELLAYFRNRAPLDDSGMPKDRFSAEMPDATLATLKIQPSEPRDSAVYFCASGGPTGATQDFGPGTRLLVL.

By share, this clonotype counts as medium-sized (0.01 to 0.1%). The gene calls are TRBV10-2 and TRBJ2-7, with unresolved D. The CDR3 spans 13 residues. The V gene lost 4 bases and the J gene lost 9 bases, with 16 bases spanning the gap. Germline values: CDR1 WSHSY, CDR2 SAAADI. CDR3 bases: TGCGCCAGCAGTGTAGGGAAGTCCGGATGGCAGTACTTC. As protein: CASSVGKSGWQYF.

V and J are TRBV2 and TRBJ2-5, with D maybe TRBD1 (7 bases). Germline lookup yields CDR1 SNHLY and CDR2 FYNNEI. The CDR3 has 14 residues. CDR3 nucleotides: TGTGCTGCCTGCGGAGGGGGCTTGGGAGAGACCCAGTACTTC. Its protein product is CAACGGGLGETQYF.

The chain couples TRBV25-1 to TRBJ1-2, with unresolved D. This CDR3 region has 10 residues. Per the germline V gene, CDR1 is MGHDK and CDR2 is SYGVNS. Trimming stripped 6 bases from V and 2 bases from J, with 1 base between. The CDR3 bases are TGTGCCAGCAGGAACTATGGCTACACCTTC. It translates to CASRNYGYTF.

As concerns this clonotype: A much more abundant neighbour one base away suggests this may be a read error. The rearrangement joins TRBV5-4 to TRBJ2-7; perhaps D is TRBD1 or TRBD2 (6 bases each). The CDR3 spans 13 residues. Germline CDR1 SGHNT, CDR2 YYREEE (reference sequence). The CDR3 loop is CASGLEGAYEQYF. The CDR3 DNA sequence: TGTGCCAGCGGCTTGGAGGGGGCCTACGAGCAGTACTTC.

On this clonotype: An end of the junction does not agree with germline; a read error may underlie this. CDR3 nucleotide sequence: TGTGCCATCAGTCCCGGGGGGGATGAGCAGTTCTTC. It yields the protein CAISPGGDEQFF. This chain connects TRBV6-5 to TRBJ2-1; 8 bases align to TRBD2. CDR1 is MNHEY and CDR2 is SVGAGI in the germline V gene. The CDR3 runs to 12 residues.

This sequence joins TRBV12-5 and TRBJ2-1; 14 bases map to TRBD2. This CDR3 spans 15 amino acids. The V segment lost 6 bases and the J segment 10 bases; nucleotides outside the gene matches: 8. Germline values: CDR1 LGHNT, CDR2 FRNRAP. CDR3 loop: CASGRLAGGHIEQFF. The CDR3 region has the DNA TGTGCTAGTGGCCGACTAGCGGGGGGGCACATAGAGCAGTTCTTC.

This clonotype is labeled medium-sized (0.01 to 0.1%). This sequence joins TRBV7-2 and TRBJ1-2; TRBD1 matches 7 bases. CDR1 and CDR2 (germline): SGHTA, FQGNSA. After removal of 5 bases from V and 6 bases from J, the junction contained 12 bases not matched to a gene. The CDR3 consists of 15 residues. This chain's CDR3 is CASSTYRTGRDGYTF. The DNA of the CDR3 is TGTGCCAGCAGCACATATAGGACAGGACGGGATGGCTACACCTTC. The full variable domain, with the rest looked up from reference TRBV7-2 and TRBJ1-2, is GAGVSQSPSNKVTEKGKDVELRCDPISGHTALYWYRQSLGQGLEFLIYFQGNSAPDKSGLPSDRFSAERTGGSVSTLTIQRTQQEDSAVYLCASSTYRTGRDGYTFGSGTRLTVV.

This chain links TRBV9 with TRBJ2-1; 11 bases align to TRBD2. After removal of 3 bases from V and 7 bases from J, the junction contained 6 bases not matched to a gene. CDR1 is SGDLS and CDR2 is YYNGEE in the germline V gene. The CDR3 consists of 15 residues. The CDR3 nucleotides read TGTGCCAGCAGCGCCACTAGCGGGAGTTCGAATGAGCAGTTCTTC. It yields the protein CASSATSGSSNEQFF.

Concerning this clonotype: One end of the junction does not line up with germline, which may come from a read error. The CDR3 sequence: CASSGGGGIAKDEQLF. CDR3 bases: TGTGCCAGCAGTGGAGGCGGGGGGATCGCAAAGGATGAGCAGCTCTTC. This chain links TRBV2 with TRBJ2-1; TRBD2 aligns across 8 bases. CDR1 SNHLY and CDR2 FYNNEI come from the germline V gene. This CDR3 contains 16 residues.